In its sample, the clone carrying this T cell receptor (beta chain) was seen many times. The target antigen is unknown. The length of the CDR3 is 14 residues. Trimming cost V 1 base and J 7 bases; bases outside gene matches: 4. CDR1 and CDR2 from the germline V gene are SGDLS and YYNGEE. The source of the sample is a study of early T cells in non-severe SARS-CoV-2 infection. Overall study: Sequencing used unsorted whole-blood bulk RNA, so chains lack pairing. The study's findings and limits: The study's VDJdb matching favored anti-spike CD8 responses and missed private and CD4 specificities.

Unique molecular identifiers tagged individual cDNA molecules. MiXCR, run by TCRdb on the 5' RACE reads, gives a single entry per CDR3 protein. This table holds tens of thousands of distinct CDR3 sequences, less than 15% found once. This receptor was taken from an adult who was a healthcare worker with PCR-confirmed SARS-CoV-2 infection or an uninfected control (not recorded which). The chain couples TRBV9 to TRBJ1-4, with 7 bases aligning to TRBD1. The sequenced sample consisted of whole blood. The CDR3 sequence is CASSVNQGGEKLFF. The CDR3 DNA sequence: TGTGCCAGCAGCGTAAATCAGGGGGGTGAAAAACTGTTTTTT.